The present entry profiles one TCR beta chain with its context. This CDR3 is built from 13 residues. Germline lookup yields CDR1 LGHDT and CDR2 YNNKEL (reference sequence). V lost 6 bases to trimming and J lost 6 bases, with 13 bases between them. A J-beta primer mix and a sample-barcoded 5' primer were used in a second PCR of about 7 to 12 cycles. TCRdb fed the 5' RACE reads into MiXCR, producing one record per CDR3 protein. The sample yields over a million distinct CDR3 sequences, almost 25% seen once. This sample is drawn from a study of blood T cells in healthy people across ages. The data were also submitted as part of a second study, on T cells of mothers and their children.

The TCR comes from a girl aged 2 to 9 in good health. The gene calls are TRBV3-1 and TRBJ2-3; D might be TRBD1 (6 bases). Material for sequencing was blood. CDR3 sequence (DNA): TGTGCCAGCAGTAGACAGGCTGTGGATACGCAGTATTTT. Its translation: CASSRQAVDTQYF.